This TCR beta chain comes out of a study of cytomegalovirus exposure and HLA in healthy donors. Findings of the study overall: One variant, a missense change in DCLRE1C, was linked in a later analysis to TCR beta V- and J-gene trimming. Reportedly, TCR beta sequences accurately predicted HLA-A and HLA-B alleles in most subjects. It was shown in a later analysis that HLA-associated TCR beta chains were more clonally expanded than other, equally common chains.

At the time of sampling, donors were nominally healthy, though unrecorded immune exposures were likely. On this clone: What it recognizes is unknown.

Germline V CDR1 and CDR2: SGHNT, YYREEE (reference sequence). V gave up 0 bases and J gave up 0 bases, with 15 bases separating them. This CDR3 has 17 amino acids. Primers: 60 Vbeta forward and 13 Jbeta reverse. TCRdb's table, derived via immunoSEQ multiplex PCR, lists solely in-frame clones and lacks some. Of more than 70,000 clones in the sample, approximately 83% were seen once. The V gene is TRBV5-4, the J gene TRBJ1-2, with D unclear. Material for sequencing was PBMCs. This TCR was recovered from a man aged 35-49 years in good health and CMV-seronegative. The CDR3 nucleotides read TGTGCCAGCAGCTTGGGAGACTTCCAAGTCCCTAACTATGGCTACACCTTC. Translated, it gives CASSLGDFQVPNYGYTF. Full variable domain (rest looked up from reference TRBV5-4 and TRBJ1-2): ETGVTQSPTHLIKTRGQQVTLRCSSQSGHNTVSWYQQALGQGPQFIFQYYREEENGRGNFPPRFSGLQFPNYSSELNVNALELDDSALYLCASSLGDFQVPNYGYTFGSGTRLTVV.